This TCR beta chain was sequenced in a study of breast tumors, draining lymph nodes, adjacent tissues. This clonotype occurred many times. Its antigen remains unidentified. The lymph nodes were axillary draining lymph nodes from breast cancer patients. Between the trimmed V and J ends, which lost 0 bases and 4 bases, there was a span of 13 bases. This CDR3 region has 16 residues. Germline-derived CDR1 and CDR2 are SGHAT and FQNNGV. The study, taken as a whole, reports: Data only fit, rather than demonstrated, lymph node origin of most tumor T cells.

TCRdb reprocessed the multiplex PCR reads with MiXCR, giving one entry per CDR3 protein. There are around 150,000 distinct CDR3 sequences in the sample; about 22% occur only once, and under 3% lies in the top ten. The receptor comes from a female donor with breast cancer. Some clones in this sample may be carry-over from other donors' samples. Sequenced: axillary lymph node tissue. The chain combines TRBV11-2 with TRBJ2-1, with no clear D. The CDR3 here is CASSLEGRVQYNEQFF. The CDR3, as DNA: TGTGCCAGCAGCTTAGAAGGTAGGGTACAGTACAATGAGCAGTTCTTC.